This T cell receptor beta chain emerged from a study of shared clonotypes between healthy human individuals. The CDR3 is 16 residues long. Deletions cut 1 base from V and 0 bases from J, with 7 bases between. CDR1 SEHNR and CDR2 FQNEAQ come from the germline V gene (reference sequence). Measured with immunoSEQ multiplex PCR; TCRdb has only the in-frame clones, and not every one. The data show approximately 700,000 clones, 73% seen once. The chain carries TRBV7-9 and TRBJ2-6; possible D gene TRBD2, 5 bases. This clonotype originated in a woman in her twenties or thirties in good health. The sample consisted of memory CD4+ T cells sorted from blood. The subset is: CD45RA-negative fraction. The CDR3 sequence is CASSLGTSSGANVLTF. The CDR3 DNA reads TGTGCCAGCAGCTTAGGAACTAGCTCTGGGGCCAACGTCCTGACTTTC.